The clone carrying this T cell receptor beta chain was found a few times. The antigen remains undetermined. This specimen belongs to a study of chemoradiotherapy in HPV16-positive cancers. General observations from the study: Non-HPV-specific T cells did not expand in tumors during treatment, whereas candidate HPV-specific clones and E7-related motifs did.

Germline loops: CDR1 SNHLY, CDR2 FYNNEI. The CDR3 has 13 residues. V was trimmed by 6 bases and J by 5 bases, leaving 11 bases between them. Method: immunoSEQ multiplex PCR; TCRdb's copy keeps in-frame clones and lacks some. The table includes approximately 15,000 clones, 65% to 85% detected once. The receptor's source is a human donor with HPV-associated anogenital cancer. Collection of the sample occurred from a patient who underwent chemoradiotherapy. The rearrangement uses TRBV2 and TRBJ1-5; D unresolved. The CDR3 reads CASRKERDQPQHF. The CDR3 DNA follows: TGTGCCAGCAGGAAAGAACGGGATCAGCCCCAGCATTTT.